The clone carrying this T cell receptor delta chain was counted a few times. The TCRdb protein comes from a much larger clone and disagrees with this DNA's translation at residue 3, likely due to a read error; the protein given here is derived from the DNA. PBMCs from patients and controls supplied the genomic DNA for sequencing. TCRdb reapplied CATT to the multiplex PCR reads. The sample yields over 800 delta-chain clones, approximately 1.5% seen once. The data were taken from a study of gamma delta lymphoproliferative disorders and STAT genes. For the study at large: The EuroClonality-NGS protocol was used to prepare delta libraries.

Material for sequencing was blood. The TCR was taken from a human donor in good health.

CDR3 protein: CAYDTLGDKMTDKLIF. As DNA, the CDR3 is TGTGCCTATGACACGCTGGGGGATAAGATGACCGATAAACTCATCTTT. V and J are TRDV2 and TRDJ1, with TRDD3 identical over 10 bases. CDR3 size: 16 residues. CDR1 is GEAIGNYY and CDR2 is EKD in the germline V gene.